This T cell receptor (beta chain) appears in the sequencing data of a study of radiotherapy plus CTLA-4 blockade in lung cancer. Looking at the study overall: Patients showed objective responses in over 15% of cases, and disease control was achieved by around 30%.

Per germline, CDR1 SGHAT and CDR2 FQNNGV. Trimming pared 5 bases from V and 4 bases from J, leaving 9 bases between. The CDR3 contains 13 residues. The protocol was immunoSEQ multiplex PCR, while the TCRdb copy is restricted to in-frame clones and leaves out a portion. The sample holds about 84,000 clones, 55% to 75% seen once. People whose metastatic non-small-cell lung cancer was chemo-refractory got focal radiation along with CTLA-4 blockade by ipilimumab. This TCR came from a human donor with non-small cell lung cancer that progressed on radiotherapy plus ipilimumab. J is TRBJ1-3 and V is TRBV11-2; TRBD1 might be the D (6 bases). Sequenced here: peripheral blood, sampled from a patient treated with radiotherapy plus ipilimumab. Here the CDR3 DNA reads TGTGCCAGCAGCAAGGACAGCGGAAACACCATATATTTT. This sequence encodes CASSKDSGNTIYF.